A selection of T cell receptor beta chains follows, all from one sample in a study of T cell responses to AZD1222 COVID-19 vaccine. Method: immunoSEQ multiplex PCR; TCRdb's copy keeps in-frame clones and lacks some. Of around 66,000 clones in the sample, roughly nine tenths were seen once. The sample was peripheral blood, taken on day 0 of AZD1222 vaccination. The receptors come from an adult in good health. CDR3s include the opening cysteine and the closing phenylalanine or tryptophan. A D gene is named only where the DNA matches it firmly. The size field is filled for only some rows; it gives once, few, many or a size class.

V gene	clone size	D gene	J gene	CDR3 DNA	CDR3 protein
TRBV2	-	TRBD1	TRBJ2-1	TGTGCCAGCAGTGTTAGGGGACAGGGGGGAGGTAGTGAGCAGTTCTTC	CASSVRGQGGGSEQFF
TRBV11-3	-	-	TRBJ1-1	TGTGCCAGCAGCCAGGGGCCCTCGAACACTGAAGCTTTCTTT	CASSQGPSNTEAFF
TRBV12-5	-	-	TRBJ1-6	TGTGCTAGTGGTTTGATCATGTCCCAGGCGATCAGTTTT	CASGLIMSQAISF
TRBV6-5	once	-	TRBJ1-5	TGTGCCAGCAATAGACAGAGCAATCAGCCCCAGCATTTT	CASNRQSNQPQHF
TRBV27	once	-	TRBJ1-6	TGTGCCACCCAGAGGGGTAGTAATTCACCCCTCCACTTT	CATQRGSNSPLHF
TRBV7-8	-	TRBD1	TRBJ1-2	TGTGCCAGCAGCCTAATGGGGACAGCCTATGGCTACACCTTC	CASSLMGTAYGYTF
TRBV10-3	-	-	TRBJ2-7	TGTGCCACCAGGGAACCAACGTACGAGCAGTACTTC	CATREPTYEQYF
TRBV11-3	-	-	TRBJ2-3	TGTGCCAGCAGCCCCTACGGCACAGATACGCAGTATTTT	CASSPYGTDTQYF
TRBV7-9	-	TRBD1	TRBJ2-1	TGTGCCAGCTCGGCAGGGGGTTGGGGGTCCCTATACAATGAGCAGTTCTTC	CASSAGGWGSLYNEQFF
TRBV11-2	-	-	TRBJ1-6	TGTGCCAGCAGCTTAGATCACTGGGCGAGCTCCTATAATTCACCCCTCCACTTT	CASSLDHWASSYNSPLHF
TRBV4-1	-	-	TRBJ2-6	TGCGCCAGCAGCTCAGCGATGGGGACCGGGGCCAACGTCCTGACTTTC	CASSSAMGTGANVLTF
TRBV18	-	TRBD1	TRBJ1-1	TGTGCCAGCTCAGCTCGGACAGGACCAACCCAAGAAGCTTTCTTT	CASSARTGPTQEAFF
TRBV18	-	TRBD2	TRBJ2-3	TGTGCCAGCTCACTGCGGGGGATAACCACAGATACGCAGTATTTT	CASSLRGITTDTQYF
TRBV6-2/TRBV6-3	few	-	TRBJ1-5	TGTGCCAGCAGTTACTCTCTGGCAGAATTCAATCAGCCCCAGCATTTT	CASSYSLAEFNQPQHF
TRBV7-9	-	-	TRBJ2-2	TGTGCCAGCAGCTTAGGACTAGTTGATTCCGGGGAGCTGTTTTTT	CASSLGLVDSGELFF
TRBV7-2	-	-	TRBJ1-2	TGTGCCAGCAGCCCCGGGACAACTGCTAACTATGGCTACACCTTC	CASSPGTTANYGYTF
TRBV29-1	-	-	TRBJ1-2	TGCAGCGTTGGGGCCGGCTATGGCTACACCTTC	CSVGAGYGYTF
TRBV28	-	-	TRBJ2-7	TGTGCCAGCAGTTCCCCCGTCCCGGATCGCTACGAGCAGTACTTC	CASSSPVPDRYEQYF
TRBV27	-	-	TRBJ1-5	TGTGCCAGCAGTTTATCGGGGGGGTCCCAGCCCCAGCATTTT	CASSLSGGSQPQHF
TRBV12-3/TRBV12-4	-	-	TRBJ1-1	TGTGCCAGCAGTTTGCCCCCGAACACTGAAGCTTTCTTT	CASSLPPNTEAFF
TRBV25-1	-	-	TRBJ2-7	TGTGCCAGCAGTTCTCAGGGAGACGAGCAGTACTTC	CASSSQGDEQYF
TRBV27	-	-	TRBJ1-3	TGTGCCAGCAGTCCCAGTGGGGGTCACACCATATATTTT	CASSPSGGHTIYF
TRBV7-8	-	TRBD1	TRBJ2-7	TGTGCCAGCAGCTTAGCGATGTACAGGGGATACGAGCAGTACTTC	CASSLAMYRGYEQYF
TRBV6-2/TRBV6-3	-	-	TRBJ2-3	TGTGCCAGCAGTGGCCAGGGGGGGGACACAGATACGCAGTATTTT	CASSGQGGDTDTQYF
TRBV5-1	-	-	TRBJ2-5	TGCGCCAGCAGCTCTACCCAAGGATTCGGGACCCAGTACTTC	CASSSTQGFGTQYF